This T cell receptor beta chain is from a study of T cell changes during pregnancy in multiple sclerosis. The germline V and J ends were trimmed by 4 bases and 12 bases, with 19 bases remaining between them. Germline-derived CDR1 and CDR2 are LNHNV and YYDKDF (reference sequence). The CDR3 spans 13 residues. The method was immunoSEQ multiplex PCR; TCRdb's version includes in-frame clones alone and lacks a portion of them. The data contain 70,000 to 100,000 clones, just over 90% of them singletons. The TCR was taken from a female donor in good health, enrolled as a control in a pregnancy study. The specimen was peripheral blood, collected in the third trimester of pregnancy. The chain uses TRBV15 and TRBJ2-7; D ambiguous. CDR3 loop: CATSTLKSGVGYF. The CDR3 region has the DNA TGTGCCACCAGCACCCTCAAATCCGGAGTGGGGTACTTC.